What follows are 15 T cell receptor beta chains derived from one specimen sequenced in a study of shared clonotypes between healthy human individuals. CD45RO-negative, CCR7-selected cells formed the naive CD8 fraction, which excluded terminally differentiated effector memory CD45RA+ cells. Data came from immunoSEQ multiplex PCR; TCRdb stores just in-frame clones and leaves some out. The sample lists some 2 million clones; around 96% were seen once. Sequences were obtained from naive CD8+ T cells sorted from blood. The origin of the receptors is a man between 18 and 35 years old in good health.

V usage is TRBV7-9 and J usage is TRBJ2-5; 10 bases are a match to TRBD2. V trimming: 5 bases; J trimming: 4 bases; junction bases outside the gene matches: 16. The V gene's germline CDR1 is SEHNR and CDR2 FQNEAQ (reference sequence). This CDR3 has 18 amino acids. CDR3 DNA: TGTGCCAGCAGCCTCCCATGGCTAGCGGGAGTGAGAGCAGAGACCCAGTACTTC. Its translation: CASSLPWLAGVRAETQYF.

To note about this clone: The sample contains more than one DNA sequence encoding this CDR3. The J gene is TRBJ1-5, the V gene TRBV27; 7 nucleotides match TRBD1. V shed 4 bases, J shed 3 bases, and the junction held 3 bases outside the gene matches. This CDR3 has 14 amino acids. Germline assignment: CDR1 MNHEY and CDR2 SMNVEV (reference sequence). The CDR3 DNA follows: TGTGCCAGCAGTTCGACAGGGTCCAATCAGCCCCAGCATTTT. Translated: CASSSTGSNQPQHF.

The CDR3 bases are TGTGCCAGCAGTTCCCCCCTGATGAGGTGGGGGGACCCGAAGGGTGGCTACACCTTC. Protein sequence: CASSSPLMRWGDPKGGYTF. This chain links TRBV7-9 with TRBJ1-2; a weak D match, TRBD1 (5 bases). The germline V and J ends were trimmed by 6 bases and 7 bases, with 33 bases remaining between them. Germline V CDR1 and CDR2: SEHNR, FQNEAQ (reference sequence). The CDR3 has 19 residues.

The chain joins TRBV13 to TRBJ1-3; perhaps TRBD1 as D (5 bases). This CDR3 has 13 residues. Trimming removed 5 bases from V and 8 bases from J, with 13 bases in between. Germline loops: CDR1 PRHDT, CDR2 FYEKMQ (reference sequence). This CDR3 is CASSPFQGDTIYF. The DNA of the CDR3 is TGTGCCAGCAGCCCGTTCCAGGGAGACACCATATATTTT.

The chain joins TRBV6-6 to TRBJ1-5, with D possibly TRBD1 on 5 matching bases. The CDR3 is 12 residues long. CDR1 is MNHNY and CDR2 is SVGAGI in the germline V gene (reference sequence). The V end was cut by 8 bases, the J end by 4 bases, with 9 bases between. The CDR3: CASGKGNQPQHF. The CDR3 DNA follows: TGTGCCAGCGGGAAGGGGAATCAGCCCCAGCATTTT.

The chain uses TRBV10-1 and TRBJ2-7, with 12 positions matching TRBD2. The CDR3 spans 17 residues. V gave up 0 bases and J gave up 3 bases; unmatched junction bases: 6. CDR1 is WNHNN, CDR2 SYGVQD, per germline (reference sequence). The CDR3 sequence is CASSESLAGGPNYEQYF. The DNA for the CDR3 is TGCGCCAGCAGTGAGTCACTAGCGGGGGGTCCGAACTACGAGCAGTACTTC.

The genes are TRBV7-8 and TRBJ1-1; D is unresolved. CDR1 SGHVS and CDR2 FQNEAQ come from the germline V gene. V lost 5 bases, J lost 3 bases, and 13 bases lay in between. The CDR3 has 14 residues. CDR3 bases: TGTGCCAGCAGCCCCGGTGGCAGATACACTGAAGCTTTCTTT. Translation: CASSPGGRYTEAFF.

CDR3 sequence: CAFSDSPGSDTQYF. CDR3 coding DNA: TGTGCCTTCTCCGACAGTCCCGGATCAGATACGCAGTATTTT. V is TRBV30 and J is TRBJ2-3; weak D call: TRBD1 (5 bases). The CDR3 is 14 residues long. The germline CDR1 and CDR2 sequences are GTSNPN and SVGIG (reference sequence). Trimming pared 7 bases from V and 4 bases from J, leaving 18 bases between.

The genes are TRBV19 and TRBJ2-7, with TRBD2 matching over 7 bases. The CDR3 extends over 17 amino acids. CDR1 is LNHDA and CDR2 is SQIVND in the germline V gene (reference sequence). The V gene end was trimmed by 1 base and the J gene end by 2 bases; junction bases not matched to a gene: 11. The CDR3 DNA follows: TGTGCCAGTAGTATAGGGGGAAGCGGGAAGTCTCCCTACGAGCAGTACTTC. It translates to CASSIGGSGKSPYEQYF.

This chain connects TRBV7-9 to TRBJ2-7; D may be TRBD2 (7 bases). Germline loops: CDR1 SEHNR, CDR2 FQNEAQ (reference sequence). This CDR3 spans 18 amino acids. V dropped 5 bases and J dropped 5 bases, with 28 bases sitting between them. The CDR3 region has the DNA TGTGCCAGCAGCGAAGGGGACGCCTCGGGGGGCCGCCTGGACGAGCAGTACTTC. Its protein is CASSEGDASGGRLDEQYF.

The J gene is TRBJ2-7, the V gene TRBV28; D is perhaps TRBD2 (5 bases). The germline CDR1 and CDR2 sequences are MDHEN and SYDVKM. Between the trimmed V and J ends, which lost 6 bases and 6 bases, there was a span of 12 bases. The CDR3 spans 12 residues. In DNA, the CDR3 is TGTGCCAGCAGCCATGTCGGGGTCGAGCAGTACTTC. Its protein product is CASSHVGVEQYF.

This chain's CDR3 is CASSPYPGETEAFF. CDR3 DNA sequence: TGCGCCAGCAGCCCCTACCCAGGGGAAACTGAAGCTTTCTTT. The V call is TRBV5-1, the J call TRBJ1-1; D possibly corresponds to TRBD1 (6 bases). Germline CDR1 and CDR2: SGHRS and YFSETQ. This CDR3 comprises 14 residues. Trimming pared 4 bases from V and 5 bases from J, leaving 15 bases between.

In the case of this clone: Other DNA sequences of this sample code for an identical CDR3. CDR3 DNA: TGTGCCAGCAGCCCAGGGGGGGAGCAGTACTTC. Residues: CASSPGGEQYF. This chain connects TRBV9 to TRBJ2-7; the D gene is possibly TRBD1 (7 bases). Trimming took 4 bases from V and 7 from J, leaving 9 bases between them. The CDR3 has 11 residues. Germline V gene sequence: CDR1 SGDLS, CDR2 YYNGEE.

The chain combines TRBV7-9 with TRBJ2-5; 8 positions agree with TRBD1. CDR3 length: 13 amino acids. Germline V gene sequence: CDR1 SEHNR, CDR2 FQNEAQ (reference sequence). The V gene end was trimmed by 6 bases and the J gene end by 3 bases; junction bases not matched to a gene: 3. CDR3 sequence reads: CASSQTGEETQYF. In nucleotides, the CDR3 is TGTGCCAGCAGTCAGACAGGGGAAGAGACCCAGTACTTC.

The genes are TRBV13 and TRBJ2-7, with D unresolved. Germline V gives CDR1 PRHDT, CDR2 FYEKMQ (reference sequence). The CDR3 is 14 amino acids. Trimming shortened V by 0 bases and J by 3 bases, and 9 bases separated the two germline ends. In nucleotides, the CDR3 is TGTGCCAGCAGCTTAGGTGGGGTTTTCTACGAGCAGTACTTC. Translation gives CASSLGGVFYEQYF.